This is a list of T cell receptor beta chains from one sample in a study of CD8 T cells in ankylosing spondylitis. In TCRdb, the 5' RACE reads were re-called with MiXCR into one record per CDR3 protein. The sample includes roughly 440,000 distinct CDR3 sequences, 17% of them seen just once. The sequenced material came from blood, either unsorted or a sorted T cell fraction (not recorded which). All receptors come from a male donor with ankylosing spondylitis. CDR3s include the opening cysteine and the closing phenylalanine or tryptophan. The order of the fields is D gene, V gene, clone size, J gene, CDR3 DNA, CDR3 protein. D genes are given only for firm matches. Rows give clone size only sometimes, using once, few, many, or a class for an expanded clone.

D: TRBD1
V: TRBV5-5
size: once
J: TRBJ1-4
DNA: TGTGCCAGCGCCGGGACAGGGGATGAAAAACTGTTTTTT
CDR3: CASAGTGDEKLFF

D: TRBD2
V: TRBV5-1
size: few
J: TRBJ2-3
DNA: TGCGCCAGCAGGCCGGCTAGCGGGGCAATAGATACGCAGTATTTT
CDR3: CASRPASGAIDTQYF

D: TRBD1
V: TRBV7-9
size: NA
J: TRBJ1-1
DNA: TGTGCCAGCAGCTTACAGGGGGCGACCACTGAAGCTTTCTTT
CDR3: CASSLQGATTEAFF

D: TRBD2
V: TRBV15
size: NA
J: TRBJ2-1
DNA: TGTGCCACCAGCACTTTAACGGGGGGGGCCCTCTCCTACAATGAGCAGTTCTTC
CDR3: CATSTLTGGALSYNEQFF

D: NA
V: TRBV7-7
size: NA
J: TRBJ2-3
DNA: TGTGCCAGCAGCCCGATCACCAAAGATACGCAGTATTTT
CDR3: CASSPITKDTQYF

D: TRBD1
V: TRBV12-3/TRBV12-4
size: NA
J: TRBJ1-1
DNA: TGTGCCAGCAGTTTCGGGACAGGGGGGAACACTGAAGCTTTCTTT
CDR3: CASSFGTGGNTEAFF

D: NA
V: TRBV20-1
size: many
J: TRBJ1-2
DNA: TGCAGTGCGGGGGGGACTGACTATGGCTACACCTTC
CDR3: CSAGGTDYGYTF

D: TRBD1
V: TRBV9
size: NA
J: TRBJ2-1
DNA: TGTGCCAGCAGCCTATACCGGGACAGAGACAATGAGCAGTTCTTC
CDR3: CASSLYRDRDNEQFF

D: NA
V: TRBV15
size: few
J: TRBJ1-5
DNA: TGTGCCACCAGCAGAGAGGGGGGGGCGCGTTTACAGCCCCAGCATTTT
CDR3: CATSREGGARLQPQHF

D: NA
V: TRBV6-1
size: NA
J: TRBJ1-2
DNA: TGTGCCAGCATAGGCAGGGCGCACTATGGCTACACCTTC
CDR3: CASIGRAHYGYTF

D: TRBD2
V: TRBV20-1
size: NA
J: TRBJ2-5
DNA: TGCAGTGCTAGGGATGAGCCGGGACTAGCGGGGGGATCTTACGGGGAGACCCAGTACTTC
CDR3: CSARDEPGLAGGSYGETQYF

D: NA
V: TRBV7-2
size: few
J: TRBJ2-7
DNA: TGTGCCAGCAGCCCGCAGGACTATGAGCAGTACTTC
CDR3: CASSPQDYEQYF

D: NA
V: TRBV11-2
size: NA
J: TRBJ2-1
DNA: TGTGCCAGCAGACCCGGCCCCTCCTACAATGAGCAGTTCTTC
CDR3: CASRPGPSYNEQFF

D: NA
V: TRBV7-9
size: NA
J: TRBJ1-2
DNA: TGTGCCAGCAGCTTAGTCTCGGTCAGGGTCGGTGGCTACACCTTC
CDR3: CASSLVSVRVGGYTF

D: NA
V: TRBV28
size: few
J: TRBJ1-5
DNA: TGTGCCAGCAGTTTATCCCAGAGGTACGGTCAGCCCCAGCATTTT
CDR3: CASSLSQRYGQPQHF

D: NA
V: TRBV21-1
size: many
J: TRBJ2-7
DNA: TGTGCCAGCAGTCGGGGGACAGGGGATCCCGAGCAGTACTTC
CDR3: CASSRGTGDPEQYF

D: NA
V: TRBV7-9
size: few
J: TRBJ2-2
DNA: TGTGCCAGCAGACCGACCCGAACCGGGGAGCTGTTTTTT
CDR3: CASRPTRTGELFF

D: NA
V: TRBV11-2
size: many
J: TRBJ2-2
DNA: TGTGCCAGCAGCGCCTCGGACACCGGGGAGCTGTTTTTT
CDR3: CASSASDTGELFF

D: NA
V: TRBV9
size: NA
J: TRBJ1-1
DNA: TGTGCCAGCAGCGCCCTTCCCCAGAAAGGCACTGAAGCTTTCTTT
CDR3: CASSALPQKGTEAFF

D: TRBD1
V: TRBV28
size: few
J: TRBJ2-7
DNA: TGTGCCAGCAGTTTAGGACAGGTCGGCTCCTACGAGCAGTACTTC
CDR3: CASSLGQVGSYEQYF

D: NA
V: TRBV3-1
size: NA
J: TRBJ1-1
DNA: TGTGCCAGCAGCCTTGGGGAGGGAGTGAACACTGAAGCTTTCTTT
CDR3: CASSLGEGVNTEAFF

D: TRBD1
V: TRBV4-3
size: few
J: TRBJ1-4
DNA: TGCGCCAGCACCCTCTCGTTACAGGGGAAGGGGGAAAAACTGTTTTTT
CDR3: CASTLSLQGKGEKLFF

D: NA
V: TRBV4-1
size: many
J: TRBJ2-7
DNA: TGCGCCAGCAGCCACAAATTAAGGGACGAGCAGTACTTC
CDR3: CASSHKLRDEQYF

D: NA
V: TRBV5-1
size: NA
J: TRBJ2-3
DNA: TGCGCCAGCAGCTTGGAGTACTCCTACACAGATACGCAGTATTTT
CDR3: CASSLEYSYTDTQYF

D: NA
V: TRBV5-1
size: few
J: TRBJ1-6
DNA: TGCGCCAGCAGCTTGTCAGGATATAATTCACCCCTCCACTTT
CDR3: CASSLSGYNSPLHF

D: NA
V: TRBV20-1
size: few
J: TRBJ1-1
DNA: TGCAGTGCTAGAGGAAGATTTAACACTGAAGCTTTCTTT
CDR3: CSARGRFNTEAFF

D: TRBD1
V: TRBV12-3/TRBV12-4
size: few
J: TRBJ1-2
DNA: TGTGCCAGCAGAGGGACAGGGAACAACTATGGCTACACCTTC
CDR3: CASRGTGNNYGYTF

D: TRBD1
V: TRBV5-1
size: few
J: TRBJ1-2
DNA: TGCGCCAGCAGCTGGGGGACAGCTACGCTCTATGGCTACACCTTC
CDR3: CASSWGTATLYGYTF

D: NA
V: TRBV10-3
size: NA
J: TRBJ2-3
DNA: TGTGCCATCAGTGATGGTCAGGGGCGCACAGATACGCAGTATTTT
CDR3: CAISDGQGRTDTQYF

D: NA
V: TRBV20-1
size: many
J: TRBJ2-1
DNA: TGCAGTGCTAGCCCAGGGGTAGTGCCTCTCGGTGAGCAGTTCTTC
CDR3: CSASPGVVPLGEQFF

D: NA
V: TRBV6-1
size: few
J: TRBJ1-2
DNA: TGTGCCAGCAGTGAAATTTCCCCCTATGGCTACACCTTC
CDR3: CASSEISPYGYTF

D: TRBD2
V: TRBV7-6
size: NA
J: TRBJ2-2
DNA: TGTGCCAGCAGCCTACGCGGGGGGGCCCCCACCGGGGAGCTGTTTTTT
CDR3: CASSLRGGAPTGELFF

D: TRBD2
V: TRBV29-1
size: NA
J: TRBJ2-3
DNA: TGCAGCGTTCCCTCCCCGGGGGGGATGGGGGATACGCAGTATTTT
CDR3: CSVPSPGGMGDTQYF

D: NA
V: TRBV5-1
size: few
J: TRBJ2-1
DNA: TGCGCCAGCAGCTTTCGGCCCGGAACGAGCTCCTACAATGAGCAGTTCTTC
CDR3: CASSFRPGTSSYNEQFF

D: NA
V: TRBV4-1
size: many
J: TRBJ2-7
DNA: TGCGCCAGCAGCCAAGGGATCAGCTACGAGCAGTACTTC
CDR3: CASSQGISYEQYF

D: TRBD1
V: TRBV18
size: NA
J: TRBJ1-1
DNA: TGTGCCAGCTCACCGCGGGACAGCTTAATGAACACTGAAGCTTTCTTT
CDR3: CASSPRDSLMNTEAFF

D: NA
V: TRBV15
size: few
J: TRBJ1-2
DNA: TGTGCCACCAGCAAAGGGGGGGTCTATGGCTACACCTTC
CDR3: CATSKGGVYGYTF

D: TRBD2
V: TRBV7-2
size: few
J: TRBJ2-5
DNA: TGTGCCAGCAGCCTCGCTAGCGGGAGTTCGGAGACCCAGTACTTC
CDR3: CASSLASGSSETQYF

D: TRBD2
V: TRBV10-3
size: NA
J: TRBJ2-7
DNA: TGTACCATCAGTGAAGGGAGCGGGGGGACTATCTACGAGCAGTACTTC
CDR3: CTISEGSGGTIYEQYF